The rows below give T cell receptor beta chains drawn from one sample of a study of blood T cell repertoires in COVID-19. The method was immunoSEQ multiplex PCR; TCRdb's version includes in-frame clones alone and lacks a portion of them. The sample has about half a million clones; approximately 83% are singletons. Sequenced input: peripheral blood. These receptors originate from a human donor in a cohort sampled during active COVID-19. Both conserved end residues are part of each CDR3. The D gene is left open where the match is weak. Expanded clones get a size class; other rows say once, few or many, or leave the size out.

cdr3_aa	cdr3_nt	v_call	j_call	clone_size	d_call
CASSLDAGAYEQYF	TGTGCCAGCAGCTTAGATGCAGGGGCGTACGAGCAGTACTTC	TRBV7-8	TRBJ2-7	NA	NA
CASSLPGGLHEQYF	TGTGCCAGCAGTTTACCGGGAGGTCTCCACGAGCAGTACTTC	TRBV28	TRBJ2-7	once	TRBD2
CSVDYGWEDGYTF	TGCAGCGTTGATTACGGGTGGGAGGATGGCTACACCTTC	TRBV29-1	TRBJ1-2	NA	NA
CASSFGSGATGGETQYF	TGTGCCAGCAGCTTCGGATCAGGCGCGACCGGGGGGGAGACCCAGTACTTC	TRBV7-9	TRBJ2-5	once	TRBD2
CSVESGGRPYEQYF	TGCAGCGTTGAATCGGGGGGGCGCCCCTACGAGCAGTACTTC	TRBV29-1	TRBJ2-7	NA	TRBD2
CASSQRENYNEQFF	TGTGCCAGCAGCCAGCGGGAGAACTACAATGAGCAGTTCTTC	TRBV13	TRBJ2-1	NA	TRBD2
CASSSRSGEKLFF	TGTGCCAGTAGTAGTCGATCGGGGGAAAAACTGTTTTTT	TRBV19	TRBJ1-4	NA	NA
CASSYGGGFQPQHF	TGTGCCAGCAGTTACGGAGGGGGCTTCCAGCCCCAGCATTTT	TRBV6-2/TRBV6-3	TRBJ1-5	NA	TRBD1
CASSPNPGDSGYTF	TGTGCCAGCAGCCCGAACCCAGGGGATAGTGGCTACACCTTC	TRBV6-5	TRBJ1-2	NA	NA
CAISPEGTDTQYF	TGTGCCATCAGCCCGGAGGGCACAGATACGCAGTATTTT	TRBV10-3	TRBJ2-3	NA	NA
CASSTPGRGRETQYF	TGTGCCAGTAGTACACCGGGGAGGGGGAGGGAGACCCAGTACTTC	TRBV19	TRBJ2-5	NA	NA
CASSLVQGAETQYF	TGTGCCAGCAGCTTAGTGCAGGGTGCAGAGACCCAGTACTTC	TRBV7-9	TRBJ2-5	NA	NA
CASRLTGPVLYEQYF	TGTGCCAGCAGGTTAACAGGGCCAGTACTCTACGAGCAGTACTTC	TRBV2	TRBJ2-7	NA	NA
CASSQQGALGYTF	TGTGCCAGCAGCCAACAGGGTGCCTTGGGCTACACCTTC	TRBV5-4	TRBJ1-2	NA	NA
CASRGVAGGVKHEQFF	TGTGCCAGTAGGGGGGTAGCGGGAGGGGTTAAGCATGAGCAGTTCTTC	TRBV19	TRBJ2-1	NA	TRBD2
CASSRQGLSSGELFF	TGTGCCAGTAGTAGACAGGGACTCAGTTCCGGGGAGCTGTTTTTT	TRBV19	TRBJ2-2	NA	NA
CASSMGLAGALSYEQYF	TGTGCCAGCAGCATGGGACTAGCGGGAGCGCTCTCCTACGAGCAGTACTTC	TRBV2	TRBJ2-7	once	TRBD2
CSVGTGAANTEAFF	TGCAGCGTAGGGACAGGGGCCGCGAACACTGAAGCTTTCTTT	TRBV29-1	TRBJ1-1	NA	TRBD1
CASSLLTGLQETQYF	TGTGCCAGCAGCCTACTGACAGGGCTCCAAGAGACCCAGTACTTC	TRBV5-5	TRBJ2-5	NA	TRBD1
CASTPGGYQPQHF	TGTGCCAGTACTCCAGGGGGATATCAGCCCCAGCATTTT	TRBV19	TRBJ1-5	once	TRBD1
CATSKPGTESNEQFF	TGTGCCACCAGCAAACCCGGGACAGAAAGCAATGAGCAGTTCTTC	TRBV15	TRBJ2-1	NA	TRBD1
CASRTTSGTGKGQPQHF	TGTGCCAGCAGGACTACCTCCGGGACAGGGAAGGGACAGCCCCAGCATTTT	TRBV28	TRBJ1-5	NA	TRBD1
CASSFRGTDGYGYTF	TGTGCCAGCAGCTTTCGCGGGACTGATGGCTATGGCTACACCTTC	TRBV9	TRBJ1-2	once	NA
CASSFPPMEGSAYEQYF	TGTGCCAGCAGTTTCCCCCCAATGGAGGGTAGCGCCTACGAGCAGTACTTC	TRBV27	TRBJ2-7	NA	NA
CATKIAGGLAYEQYF	TGCGCCACCAAAATAGCGGGAGGACTAGCCTACGAGCAGTACTTC	TRBV10-2	TRBJ2-7	NA	TRBD2